The rows below give T cell receptor beta chains drawn from one sample of a study of CD4+ T cells in melanoma. Produced via immunoSEQ multiplex PCR; TCRdb's table is partial and in-frame only. The data contain about 50,000 clones, about 88% of them singletons. The sample was peripheral blood. The receptors derive from a human donor with melanoma. The CDR3 runs from the conserved cysteine through the conserved F or W. The D gene is left open where the match is weak. Size tells how often a clone was seen (once, few, many) or the class of an expanded clone, and some rows leave it out.

j_call: TRBJ2-7
v_call: TRBV5-1
cdr3_length: 14
d_call: -
clone_size: -
cdr3_nt: TGCGCCAGCAGCTTCCGGGACGGTACCTACGAGCAGTACTTC
cdr3_aa: CASSFRDGTYEQYF

j_call: TRBJ2-7
v_call: TRBV5-8
cdr3_length: 14
d_call: TRBD1
clone_size: -
cdr3_nt: TGTGCCAGCAGCTCCGGGACAGGATGGAGCGAGCAGTACTTC
cdr3_aa: CASSSGTGWSEQYF

j_call: TRBJ2-3
v_call: TRBV5-1
cdr3_length: 18
d_call: TRBD2
clone_size: once
cdr3_nt: TGCGCCAGCAGCTTTCCACCGACTAGCGGGGGCGTGGAAGATACGCAGTATTTT
cdr3_aa: CASSFPPTSGGVEDTQYF

j_call: TRBJ2-3
v_call: TRBV9
cdr3_length: 16
d_call: TRBD2
clone_size: -
cdr3_nt: TGTGCCAGCAGCACGTCTAGCGGGGGGTCGACAGATACGCAGTATTTT
cdr3_aa: CASSTSSGGSTDTQYF

j_call: TRBJ2-6
v_call: TRBV5-8
cdr3_length: 17
d_call: TRBD1
clone_size: -
cdr3_nt: TGTGCCAGCAGCTTGGGACAGGGCCCCTCTGGGGCCAACGTCCTGACTTTC
cdr3_aa: CASSLGQGPSGANVLTF

j_call: TRBJ2-3
v_call: TRBV11-2
cdr3_length: 15
d_call: TRBD2
clone_size: -
cdr3_nt: TGTGCCAGCAGCTTAGGACTAGCGGAGGAAGATACGCAGTATTTT
cdr3_aa: CASSLGLAEEDTQYF

j_call: TRBJ1-5
v_call: TRBV7-9
cdr3_length: 13
d_call: -
clone_size: -
cdr3_nt: TGTGCCAGCAGCTTAGGGATGGGTCAGCCCCAGCATTTT
cdr3_aa: CASSLGMGQPQHF

j_call: TRBJ2-7
v_call: TRBV30
cdr3_length: 14
d_call: TRBD1
clone_size: -
cdr3_nt: TGTGCCTGGGGTCCCGGGACAGGGACCTACGAGCAGTACTTC
cdr3_aa: CAWGPGTGTYEQYF

j_call: TRBJ1-4
v_call: TRBV7-6
cdr3_length: 14
d_call: TRBD1
clone_size: -
cdr3_nt: TGTGCCAGCAGCTCCCAGACAGGGAATGAAAAACTGTTTTTT
cdr3_aa: CASSSQTGNEKLFF

j_call: TRBJ2-3
v_call: TRBV9
cdr3_length: 13
d_call: -
clone_size: -
cdr3_nt: TGTGCCAGCACCCCAGGCGGCACAGATACGCAGTATTTT
cdr3_aa: CASTPGGTDTQYF

j_call: TRBJ2-2
v_call: TRBV2
cdr3_length: 14
d_call: TRBD1
clone_size: -
cdr3_nt: TGTGCCAGCAGTCGACAGGGGAACACCGGGGAGCTGTTTTTT
cdr3_aa: CASSRQGNTGELFF

j_call: TRBJ1-4
v_call: TRBV28
cdr3_length: 14
d_call: -
clone_size: -
cdr3_nt: TGTGCCAGCAGTTCGAGACAGGCTAATGAAAAACTGTTTTTT
cdr3_aa: CASSSRQANEKLFF

j_call: TRBJ1-1
v_call: TRBV2
cdr3_length: 16
d_call: -
clone_size: -
cdr3_nt: TGTGCCAGCAGTGCCAGTAGGGTCAGGGCGTCCACTGAAGCTTTCTTT
cdr3_aa: CASSASRVRASTEAFF

j_call: TRBJ2-7
v_call: TRBV2
cdr3_length: 14
d_call: -
clone_size: -
cdr3_nt: TGTGCCAGCAGTGGGGACATTACGAACTACGAGCAGTACTTC
cdr3_aa: CASSGDITNYEQYF

j_call: TRBJ2-7
v_call: TRBV30
cdr3_length: 14
d_call: TRBD1
clone_size: few
cdr3_nt: TGTGCCTGGAGCGCTGGGGACAGGGGATACGAGCAGTACTTC
cdr3_aa: CAWSAGDRGYEQYF

j_call: TRBJ2-1
v_call: TRBV18
cdr3_length: 19
d_call: TRBD2
clone_size: -
cdr3_nt: TGTGCCAGCTCAGGGCTTGTCTTAGCGGGGGGGCCTTCCTACAATGAGCAGTTCTTC
cdr3_aa: CASSGLVLAGGPSYNEQFF

j_call: TRBJ2-2
v_call: TRBV5-1
cdr3_length: 14
d_call: TRBD1
clone_size: -
cdr3_nt: TGCGCCAGCTCGACAGGGGGCTTCACCGGGGAGCTGTTTTTT
cdr3_aa: CASSTGGFTGELFF

j_call: TRBJ1-4
v_call: TRBV28
cdr3_length: 14
d_call: -
clone_size: -
cdr3_nt: TGTGCCAGCAGTTCCGCAGGAGGGGGGGAAAAACTGTTTTTT
cdr3_aa: CASSSAGGGEKLFF

j_call: TRBJ1-1
v_call: TRBV7-9
cdr3_length: 15
d_call: -
clone_size: once
cdr3_nt: TGTGCCAGCAGCTTATCGGACTTAGGGGGGACTGAAGCTTTCTTT
cdr3_aa: CASSLSDLGGTEAFF

j_call: TRBJ1-6
v_call: TRBV5-1
cdr3_length: 14
d_call: TRBD1
clone_size: -
cdr3_nt: TGCGCCAGCAGCCTCGGGACAGGTAATTCACCCCTCCACTTT
cdr3_aa: CASSLGTGNSPLHF

j_call: TRBJ2-7
v_call: TRBV25-1
cdr3_length: 16
d_call: -
clone_size: -
cdr3_nt: TGTGCCAGCAGTGAATATGGCAGGGCCACATTCTACGAGCAGTACTTC
cdr3_aa: CASSEYGRATFYEQYF

j_call: TRBJ2-3
v_call: TRBV9
cdr3_length: 16
d_call: -
clone_size: -
cdr3_nt: TGTGCCAGCAGCGTAGGGATCAGTTTCCCCCCAGATACGCAGTATTTT
cdr3_aa: CASSVGISFPPDTQYF

j_call: TRBJ1-3
v_call: TRBV19
cdr3_length: 13
d_call: -
clone_size: -
cdr3_nt: TGTGCCAGTAGTATAGAGGTTGGAAACACCATATATTTT
cdr3_aa: CASSIEVGNTIYF

j_call: TRBJ1-2
v_call: TRBV4-3
cdr3_length: 16
d_call: -
clone_size: -
cdr3_nt: TGCGCCAGCAGCCAAGATGGTGTGGGGGGCGACTATGGCTACACCTTC
cdr3_aa: CASSQDGVGGDYGYTF

j_call: TRBJ1-3
v_call: TRBV28
cdr3_length: 14
d_call: -
clone_size: -
cdr3_nt: TGTGCCAGCAGCAATGGGGGGGATGGAAACACCATATATTTT
cdr3_aa: CASSNGGDGNTIYF

j_call: TRBJ1-1
v_call: TRBV6-6
cdr3_length: 16
d_call: -
clone_size: -
cdr3_nt: TGTGCCAGCCCCAGTCAGTTAGAGCGGGAGGGACGGGAAGCTTTCTTT
cdr3_aa: CASPSQLEREGREAFF

j_call: TRBJ2-5
v_call: TRBV19
cdr3_length: 16
d_call: TRBD1
clone_size: -
cdr3_nt: TGTGCCAGTAGTATCGGGACAGGGGCGACCCAAGAGACCCAGTACTTC
cdr3_aa: CASSIGTGATQETQYF

j_call: TRBJ1-5
v_call: TRBV7-8
cdr3_length: 12
d_call: -
clone_size: -
cdr3_nt: TGTGCCAGCGGGCAGGACGGCCAGCCCCAGCATTTT
cdr3_aa: CASGQDGQPQHF

j_call: TRBJ2-7
v_call: TRBV28
cdr3_length: 11
d_call: -
clone_size: -
cdr3_nt: TGTGCCAGCAGTTTATACTACGAGCAGTACTTC
cdr3_aa: CASSLYYEQYF

j_call: TRBJ1-1
v_call: TRBV28
cdr3_length: 15
d_call: -
clone_size: -
cdr3_nt: TGTGCCAGCAGTTCCCTCCCAGGGGAGAACACTGGAGCTTTCTTT
cdr3_aa: CASSSLPGENTGAFF

j_call: TRBJ1-3
v_call: TRBV9
cdr3_length: 13
d_call: -
clone_size: -
cdr3_nt: TGTGCCAGCAGCGTAGGCGTTCAAAACACCATATATTTT
cdr3_aa: CASSVGVQNTIYF

j_call: TRBJ2-1
v_call: TRBV29-1
cdr3_length: 11
d_call: -
clone_size: -
cdr3_nt: TGCAGCGTTGACAGGCTTCGGGAGCAGTTCTTC
cdr3_aa: CSVDRLREQFF

j_call: TRBJ2-4
v_call: TRBV6-1
cdr3_length: 14
d_call: -
clone_size: -
cdr3_nt: TGTGCCAGCAGTGAGGGCGGGATAAGGAACATTCAGTACTTC
cdr3_aa: CASSEGGIRNIQYF

j_call: TRBJ2-2
v_call: TRBV13
cdr3_length: 16
d_call: -
clone_size: -
cdr3_nt: TGTGCCAGCAGCTTAGATGAGGGTGTGAACACCGGGGAGCTGTTTTTT
cdr3_aa: CASSLDEGVNTGELFF

j_call: TRBJ1-4
v_call: TRBV6-5
cdr3_length: 14
d_call: -
clone_size: -
cdr3_nt: TGTGCCAGCAGTATCTATGCAACTAATGAAAAACTGTTTTTT
cdr3_aa: CASSIYATNEKLFF

j_call: TRBJ1-5
v_call: TRBV28
cdr3_length: 14
d_call: TRBD1
clone_size: -
cdr3_nt: TGTGCCAGCGGGGGACAGGGGAGCAATCAGCCCCAGCATTTT
cdr3_aa: CASGGQGSNQPQHF

j_call: TRBJ1-6
v_call: TRBV18
cdr3_length: 15
d_call: -
clone_size: -
cdr3_nt: TGTGCCAGCTCACCACAGGGCGGGGGGAATTCACCCCTCCACTTT
cdr3_aa: CASSPQGGGNSPLHF

j_call: TRBJ1-1
v_call: TRBV20-1
cdr3_length: 11
d_call: -
clone_size: -
cdr3_nt: TGCAGTGCTAGTCCCGACACTGAAGCTTTCTTT
cdr3_aa: CSASPDTEAFF

j_call: TRBJ2-3
v_call: TRBV5-4
cdr3_length: 16
d_call: TRBD2
clone_size: -
cdr3_nt: TGTGCCAGCAGCTTGAGACTAGCGGGGTTATCAGATACGCAGTATTTT
cdr3_aa: CASSLRLAGLSDTQYF

j_call: TRBJ2-7
v_call: TRBV7-9
cdr3_length: 15
d_call: TRBD2
clone_size: -
cdr3_nt: TGTGCCAGCAGCTCGGGACTAGGAGGGTTTGGCGAGCAGTACTTC
cdr3_aa: CASSSGLGGFGEQYF

j_call: TRBJ2-7
v_call: TRBV13
cdr3_length: 13
d_call: -
clone_size: -
cdr3_nt: TGTGCCAGCAGCTTCACTCGTTCCTACGAGCAGTACTTC
cdr3_aa: CASSFTRSYEQYF

j_call: TRBJ1-1
v_call: TRBV9
cdr3_length: 15
d_call: -
clone_size: -
cdr3_nt: TGTGCCAGCAGCGCCTCCGGGACCCGGACCACTGAAGCTTTCTTT
cdr3_aa: CASSASGTRTTEAFF

j_call: TRBJ1-1
v_call: TRBV9
cdr3_length: 14
d_call: TRBD1
clone_size: -
cdr3_nt: TGTGCCAGCAGCCTCGGGACAGCGAACACTGAAGCTTTCTTT
cdr3_aa: CASSLGTANTEAFF

j_call: TRBJ2-1
v_call: TRBV19
cdr3_length: 14
d_call: TRBD2
clone_size: -
cdr3_nt: TGTGCCAGTACCGGGACTAGCGGTTACAATGAGCAGTTCTTC
cdr3_aa: CASTGTSGYNEQFF

j_call: TRBJ1-5
v_call: TRBV28
cdr3_length: 16
d_call: -
clone_size: -
cdr3_nt: TGTGCCAGCAGGACCACAGCCGGGAGGTCCAATCAGCCCCAGCATTTT
cdr3_aa: CASRTTAGRSNQPQHF

j_call: TRBJ2-1
v_call: TRBV5-1
cdr3_length: 17
d_call: TRBD2
clone_size: -
cdr3_nt: TGCGCCAGCAGCCCCGGGGGGGGACTAGCGGGGTACAATGAGCAGTTCTTC
cdr3_aa: CASSPGGGLAGYNEQFF